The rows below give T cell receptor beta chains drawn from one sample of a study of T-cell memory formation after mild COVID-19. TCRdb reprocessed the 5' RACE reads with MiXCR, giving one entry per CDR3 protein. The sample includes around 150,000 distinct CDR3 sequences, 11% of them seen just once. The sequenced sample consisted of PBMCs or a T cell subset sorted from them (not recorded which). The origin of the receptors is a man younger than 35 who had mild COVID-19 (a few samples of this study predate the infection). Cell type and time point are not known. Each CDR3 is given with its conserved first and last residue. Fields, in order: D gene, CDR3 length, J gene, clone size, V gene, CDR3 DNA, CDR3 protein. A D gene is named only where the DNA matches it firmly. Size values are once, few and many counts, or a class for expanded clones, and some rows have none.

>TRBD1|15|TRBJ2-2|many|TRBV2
TGTGCCAGTTCGCGACAGGGGCCAAGGGTCGGGGAGCTGTTTTTT
CASSRQGPRVGELFF
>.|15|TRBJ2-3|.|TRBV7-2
TGTGCCAGCAGCTTAGTCTTCGCGGGCACAGATACGCAGTATTTT
CASSLVFAGTDTQYF
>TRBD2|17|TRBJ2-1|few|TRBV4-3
TGCGCCAGCAGACAGACCTTTAGCGGGGGGGTCGGCGATGAGCAGTTCTTC
CASRQTFSGGVGDEQFF
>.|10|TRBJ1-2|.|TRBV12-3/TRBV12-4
TGTGCCAGCAGTTTCGATGGCTACACCTTC
CASSFDGYTF
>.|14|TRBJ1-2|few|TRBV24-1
TGTGCCACCAGTGATTTGCGGGGGAACTATGGCTACACCTTC
CATSDLRGNYGYTF
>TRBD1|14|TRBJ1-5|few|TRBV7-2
TGTGCCAGCAGCTTGGGACAGGGGGGTCGGCCCCAGCATTTT
CASSLGQGGRPQHF
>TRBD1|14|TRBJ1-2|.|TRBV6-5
TGTGCCAGCAGCAGACAGGGGTCGAACTATGGCTACACCTTC
CASSRQGSNYGYTF
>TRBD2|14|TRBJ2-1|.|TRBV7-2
TGTGCCAGCAGCCGCCGGGGGGAGTACAATGAGCAGTTCTTC
CASSRRGEYNEQFF
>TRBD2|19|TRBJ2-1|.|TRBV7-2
TGTGCCAGCAGCGTACCTCTAATTATGGTAGCGGGGTCATACAATGAGCAGTTCTTC
CASSVPLIMVAGSYNEQFF
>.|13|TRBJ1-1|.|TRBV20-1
TGCAGTGCCCGGGGGGTTGTGAACACTGAAGCTTTCTTT
CSARGVVNTEAFF
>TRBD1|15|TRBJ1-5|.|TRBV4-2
TGTGCCAGCAGCCAAGCAGGGGGGAACGATCAGCCCCAGCATTTT
CASSQAGGNDQPQHF
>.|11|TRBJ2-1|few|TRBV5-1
TGCGCCAGCAGCTTGAAGAGTGAGCAGTTCTTC
CASSLKSEQFF
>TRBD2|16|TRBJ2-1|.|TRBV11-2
TGTGCCAGCAGCCCAATCCGGGGGGAACCTTACAATGAGCAGTTCTTC
CASSPIRGEPYNEQFF
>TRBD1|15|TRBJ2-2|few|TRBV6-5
TGTGCCAGCAGTCGACAGGGGGTGAACACCGGGGAGCTGTTTTTT
CASSRQGVNTGELFF
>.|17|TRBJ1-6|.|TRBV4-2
TGTGCCAGCAGACAAGAAGGAGGCAGGGCCTATAATTCACCCCTCCACTTT
CASRQEGGRAYNSPLHF
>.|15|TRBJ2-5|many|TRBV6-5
TGTGCCAGCAGTTACCAGGGGGGTTTATGGGAGACCCAGTACTTC
CASSYQGGLWETQYF
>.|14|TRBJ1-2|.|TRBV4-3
TGCGCCAGCAGCCAAGAGTCCCAGAGCTATGGCTACACCTTC
CASSQESQSYGYTF
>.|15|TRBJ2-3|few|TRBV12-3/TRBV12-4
TGTGCCAGCAGCCGTGAGACTTACAGCACAGATACGCAGTATTTT
CASSRETYSTDTQYF
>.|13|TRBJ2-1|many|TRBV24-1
TGTGCCACCATGTCAGGGCCGGGCGATGAGCAGTTCTTC
CATMSGPGDEQFF
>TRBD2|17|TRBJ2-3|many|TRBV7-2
TGTGCCAGCAGCTTAGTGGGTGCGGGGGGGTCTGCAGATACGCAGTATTTT
CASSLVGAGGSADTQYF
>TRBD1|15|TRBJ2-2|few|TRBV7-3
TGTGCCAGCAGCTCCAGGACAGGGGTACCCGGGGAGCTGTTTTTT
CASSSRTGVPGELFF
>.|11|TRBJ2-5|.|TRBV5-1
TGCGCCAGCAGCTGGCAAGAGACCCAGTACTTC
CASSWQETQYF
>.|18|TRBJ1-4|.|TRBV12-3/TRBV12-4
TGTGCCAGCAGTTTAGCTAGATTAAGGTTCCCGGAGAATGAAAAACTGTTTTTT
CASSLARLRFPENEKLFF
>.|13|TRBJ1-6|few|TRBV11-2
TGTGCCAGCCGCGCGCAGCGCCTTTCACCCCTCCACTTT
CASRAQRLSPLHF
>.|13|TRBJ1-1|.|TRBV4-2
TGTGCCAGCAGCCAAGACAGGGAACCTGAAGCTTTCTTT
CASSQDREPEAFF
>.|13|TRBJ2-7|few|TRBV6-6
TGTGCCAGCAGCTCCGCCGCAAACTACGAGCAGTACTTC
CASSSAANYEQYF
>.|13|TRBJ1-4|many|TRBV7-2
TGTGCCAGCAGCTTAGCCCGTGTTGAAAAACTGTTTTTT
CASSLARVEKLFF
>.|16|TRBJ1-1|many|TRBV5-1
TGCGCCAGCACTAGTTCGTCGGGAACTCTGAACACTGAAGCTTTCTTT
CASTSSSGTLNTEAFF
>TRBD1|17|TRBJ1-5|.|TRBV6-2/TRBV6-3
TGTGCCAGCAGGACGACAGGGGTCAAACCCCGCAATCAGCCCCAGCATTTT
CASRTTGVKPRNQPQHF
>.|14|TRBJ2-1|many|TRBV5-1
TGCGCCAGCAGCTTGAGCTGGTTGGACAATGAGCAGTTCTTC
CASSLSWLDNEQFF
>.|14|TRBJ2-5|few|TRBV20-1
TGCAGTGCTAGAGATTCAGGGGCCGGAGAGACCCAGTACTTC
CSARDSGAGETQYF
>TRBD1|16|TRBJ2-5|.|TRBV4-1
TGCGCCAGCAGCCAAGTGGCGACAGGGTCTCAGGAGACCCAGTACTTC
CASSQVATGSQETQYF
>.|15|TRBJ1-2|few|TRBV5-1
TGCGCCAGCAGCTTAGTTTCAGGCAATGACTATGGCTACACCTTC
CASSLVSGNDYGYTF
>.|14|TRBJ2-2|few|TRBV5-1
TGCGCCAGCAGCCGAGACTCCAACACCGGGGAGCTGTTTTTT
CASSRDSNTGELFF
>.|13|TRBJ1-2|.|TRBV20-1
TGCAGTGCTAGGCGGCAGGGGAAGTCTGGCTACACCTTC
CSARRQGKSGYTF
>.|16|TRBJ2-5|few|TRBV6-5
TGTGCCAGCAGTTACTTCGCAGGAAGGGGGCAAGAGACCCAGTACTTC
CASSYFAGRGQETQYF
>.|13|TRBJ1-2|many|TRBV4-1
TGCGCCAGCAGCCAAGATAGGCACTATGGCTACACCTTC
CASSQDRHYGYTF
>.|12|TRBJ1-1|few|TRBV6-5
TGTGCCAGCGGATCGTTAGTCACTGAAGCTTTCTTT
CASGSLVTEAFF
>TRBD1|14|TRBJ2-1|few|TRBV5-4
TGTGCCAGCAGACCGGGACAGGGTGGCTATGAGCAGTTCTTC
CASRPGQGGYEQFF
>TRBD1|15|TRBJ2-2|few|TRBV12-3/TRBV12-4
TGTGCCAGCAGTCCACAGGGGCTGATCACCGGGGAGCTGTTTTTT
CASSPQGLITGELFF
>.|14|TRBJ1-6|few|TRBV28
TGTGCCAGCAGTCCCGCAGGGGCCCATTCACCCCTCCACTTT
CASSPAGAHSPLHF
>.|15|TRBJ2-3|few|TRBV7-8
TGTGCCAGCAGCCTCCGCACACGTTCCGCAGATACGCAGTATTTT
CASSLRTRSADTQYF
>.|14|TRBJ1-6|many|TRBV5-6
TGTGCCAGCAGCTTGGCCCAGGGGAATTCACCCCTCCACTTT
CASSLAQGNSPLHF
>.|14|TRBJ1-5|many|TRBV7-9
TGTGCCAGCAGCTTAGGCCTTTGGAATCAGCCCCAGCATTTT
CASSLGLWNQPQHF